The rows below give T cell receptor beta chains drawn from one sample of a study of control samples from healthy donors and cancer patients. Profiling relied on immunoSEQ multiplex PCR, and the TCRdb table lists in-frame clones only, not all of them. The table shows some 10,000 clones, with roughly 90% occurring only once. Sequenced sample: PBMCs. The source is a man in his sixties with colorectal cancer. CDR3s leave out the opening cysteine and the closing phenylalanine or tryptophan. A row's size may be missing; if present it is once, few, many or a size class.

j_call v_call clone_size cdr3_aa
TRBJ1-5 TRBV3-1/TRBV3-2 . ASSQDSRGLQPQH
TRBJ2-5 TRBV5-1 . ASSFYRVPFYQETQY
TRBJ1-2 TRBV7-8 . ASSPMGVRDRAGYT
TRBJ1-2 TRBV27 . ASSLSIGQGRYGYT
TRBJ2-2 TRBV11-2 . ASSFSVNTGELF
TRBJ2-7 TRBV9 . ASSPPGQGYEQY
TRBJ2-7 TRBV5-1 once ASSLGTGEDEQY
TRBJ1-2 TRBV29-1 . SPGAEDYGYT
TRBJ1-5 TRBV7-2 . ASSLDSISNQPQH
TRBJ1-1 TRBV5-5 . ASSLFGNTEAF